The rows below give T cell receptor beta chains drawn from one sample of a study of early T cells in non-severe SARS-CoV-2 infection. One entry per CDR3 protein, called by TCRdb with MiXCR from the 5' RACE reads. The data show about 83,000 distinct CDR3 sequences, with more than 9% seen just once and 8% to 10% held by the top ten. The material sequenced was whole blood, taken at baseline. The receptors were gathered from an adult who was a healthcare worker with PCR-confirmed SARS-CoV-2 infection or an uninfected control (not recorded which). CDR3s include the opening cysteine and the closing phenylalanine or tryptophan. D genes are given only for firm matches. Only part of the rows carry a size: once, few, many, or a class if the clone is expanded.

-	TRBV11-1	-	TRBJ2-1	CASSLRTAVYNEQFF	TGTGCCAGCAGCTTACGGACAGCCGTATACAATGAGCAGTTCTTC
few	TRBV4-1	-	TRBJ2-3	CASSRGAGGIDTQYF	TGCGCCAGCAGCAGGGGGGCCGGAGGGATAGATACGCAGTATTTT
-	TRBV7-8	-	TRBJ1-3	CASSLGIQSSGNTIYF	TGTGCCAGCAGCTTGGGCATTCAGAGCTCTGGAAACACCATATATTTT
-	TRBV28	-	TRBJ2-7	CASSPAWERSYEQYF	TGTGCCAGCAGCCCTGCCTGGGAGAGAAGCTACGAGCAGTACTTC
many	TRBV6-1	-	TRBJ2-3	CASSEEGGGDTQYF	TGTGCCAGCAGTGAGGAAGGAGGTGGGGATACGCAGTATTTT
-	TRBV7-6	TRBD2	TRBJ2-1	CASSPRLARDNEQFF	TGTGCCAGCAGCCCCCGACTAGCGAGAGACAATGAGCAGTTCTTC
few	TRBV21-1	-	TRBJ2-1	CASSFTFVGTSLRKFF	TGTGCCAGCAGCTTCACGTTCGTCGGGACTAGCCTGAGAAAGTTCTTC
-	TRBV29-1	-	TRBJ2-2	CSVEAPAPGELFF	TGCAGCGTTGAAGCTCCCGCCCCCGGGGAGCTGTTTTTT
few	TRBV11-3	-	TRBJ2-1	CASSLVASSYNEQFF	TGTGCCAGCAGCTTGGTGGCAAGCTCCTACAATGAGCAGTTCTTC
many	TRBV2	-	TRBJ2-3	CASSGGIRTDTQYF	TGTGCCAGCAGTGGCGGGATACGCACAGATACGCAGTATTTT
many	TRBV28	-	TRBJ1-6	CASTNDPRGSPLHF	TGTGCCAGCACCAATGACCCCAGGGGTTCACCCCTCCACTTT
-	TRBV6-5	TRBD1	TRBJ2-7	CASSLGQVDPSSYEQYF	TGTGCCAGCAGCCTGGGACAGGTGGACCCGAGCTCCTACGAGCAGTACTTC
-	TRBV6-5	-	TRBJ2-1	CASSRGTGEGNEQFF	TGTGCCAGCAGTCGCGGGACGGGAGAAGGGAATGAGCAGTTCTTC
few	TRBV12-3/TRBV12-4	TRBD2	TRBJ2-4	CASTQTSGGHWGKNIQYF	TGTGCCAGCACCCAGACTAGCGGGGGTCATTGGGGCAAAAACATTCAGTACTTC
-	TRBV2	-	TRBJ2-1	CASSGSLVAGEQFF	TGTGCCAGCAGCGGATCCCTCGTAGCCGGTGAGCAGTTCTTC
many	TRBV5-4	-	TRBJ2-5	CASSLRQDQETQYF	TGTGCCAGCAGCTTACGACAGGACCAAGAGACCCAGTACTTC
many	TRBV12-3/TRBV12-4	-	TRBJ2-2	CASKIVGFNTGELFF	TGTGCCAGCAAAATTGTAGGATTCAACACCGGGGAGCTGTTTTTT
few	TRBV27	-	TRBJ2-1	CASSFRDNRYNEQFF	TGTGCCAGCAGTTTCCGGGACAACAGATACAATGAGCAGTTCTTC
many	TRBV2	TRBD1	TRBJ1-2	CASSDVKVFGQGVRNYGYTF	TGTGCCAGCAGTGATGTGAAGGTTTTCGGACAGGGGGTCAGGAACTATGGCTACACCTTC
few	TRBV9	-	TRBJ2-3	CASSPYSSGSVDTQYF	TGTGCCAGCAGCCCTTACAGCTCGGGTTCGGTAGATACGCAGTATTTT
few	TRBV20-1	TRBD2	TRBJ2-7	CSARGLSAYEQYF	TGCAGTGCTAGGGGACTATCAGCCTACGAGCAGTACTTC
many	TRBV28	-	TRBJ2-7	CASSTARGRPYEQYF	TGTGCCAGCAGTACTGCCAGGGGACGGCCTTACGAGCAGTACTTC
-	TRBV4-2	TRBD1	TRBJ1-2	CASSQKPGDRVGYTF	TGTGCCAGCAGCCAGAAACCGGGGGACAGGGTTGGCTACACCTTC
many	TRBV7-8	-	TRBJ1-5	CASSPTSNQPQHF	TGTGCCAGCAGCCCGACGAGCAATCAGCCCCAGCATTTT
few	TRBV20-1	TRBD1	TRBJ1-4	CSAWTGQKLFF	TGCAGTGCTTGGACAGGCCAAAAACTGTTTTTT
many	TRBV7-2	-	TRBJ1-5	CASSADHSNQPQHF	TGTGCCAGCAGCGCAGACCATAGCAATCAGCCCCAGCATTTT
few	TRBV20-1	-	TRBJ2-7	CSASSGLITYEQYF	TGCAGTGCTAGCAGTGGACTGATCACCTACGAGCAGTACTTC
many	TRBV5-1	-	TRBJ2-2	CASSLTSTTGELFF	TGCGCCAGCAGCTTGACTAGCACCACCGGGGAGCTGTTTTTT
-	TRBV7-3	-	TRBJ1-1	CVSSPTGQLNTEAFF	TGTGTCAGCAGCCCGACAGGACAGCTGAACACTGAAGCTTTCTTT
few	TRBV12-3/TRBV12-4	-	TRBJ2-7	CASSRDTKYEQYF	TGTGCCAGCAGTCGGGACACCAAATACGAGCAGTACTTC
-	TRBV11-2	-	TRBJ2-5	CASSPPSALAQETQYF	TGTGCCAGCAGCCCGCCCAGCGCGCTAGCCCAAGAGACCCAGTACTTC
-	TRBV12-3/TRBV12-4	-	TRBJ1-5	CASSLGRAQPQHF	TGTGCCAGCAGTTTAGGCAGGGCCCAGCCCCAGCATTTT
many	TRBV6-4	-	TRBJ2-6	CASSDRGGGANVLTF	TGTGCCAGCAGTGACAGGGGAGGTGGGGCCAACGTCCTGACTTTC
many	TRBV4-2	TRBD2	TRBJ2-1	CASSQSDGSTGTSVSRVQFF	TGTGCCAGCAGCCAATCAGACGGGTCCACCGGGACTAGCGTCTCGAGGGTGCAGTTCTTC
-	TRBV28	-	TRBJ2-3	CASSRLTGTDTQYF	TGTGCCAGCAGTAGACTCACAGGGACAGATACGCAGTATTTT
few	TRBV5-1	TRBD2	TRBJ2-1	CASSLADPSGMSSYNEQFF	TGCGCCAGCAGCTTGGCCGACCCAAGCGGGATGAGCTCCTACAATGAGCAGTTCTTC
-	TRBV27	TRBD1	TRBJ2-1	CASRRQGEGNEQFF	TGTGCCAGCAGAAGACAGGGGGAGGGCAATGAGCAGTTCTTC
-	TRBV7-9	TRBD1	TRBJ1-2	CASSLTGGASYGYTF	TGTGCCAGCAGCTTAACAGGGGGCGCGTCCTATGGCTACACCTTC
many	TRBV5-1	-	TRBJ2-5	CASSLKQIKETQYF	TGCGCCAGCAGCTTGAAACAGATTAAAGAGACCCAGTACTTC
-	TRBV7-8	TRBD1	TRBJ1-3	CASATGLENTIYF	TGTGCCAGCGCGACAGGGTTGGAGAACACCATATATTTT
-	TRBV5-1	TRBD2	TRBJ2-3	CASSSPGLAGGPSDTQYF	TGCGCCAGCAGCTCGCCGGGACTAGCGGGAGGGCCATCAGATACGCAGTATTTT